This T cell receptor beta chain was obtained from a study of cytotoxic CD8 clonotypes in ibrutinib-treated CLL. The CDR3 is made up of 16 amino acids. Germline V gene lookup returns CDR1 KGHSH and CDR2 LQKENI. V shed 4 bases and J 5 bases; nucleotides not matched to a gene: 13. Assay: immunoSEQ multiplex PCR; the TCRdb copy retains only in-frame clones and omits some. This table holds roughly 110,000 clones, 58% found once. Sequenced here: PBMCs, sampled after 24 months of ibrutinib treatment. The TCR originated in a human donor with chronic lymphocytic leukemia. The rearrangement links TRBV18 to TRBJ2-5; 7 nucleotides line up with TRBD1. The DNA of the CDR3 is TGTGCCAGCTCACTTCGACAGGGTGGTTTTGGGGAGACCCAGTACTTC. Protein: CASSLRQGGFGETQYF.